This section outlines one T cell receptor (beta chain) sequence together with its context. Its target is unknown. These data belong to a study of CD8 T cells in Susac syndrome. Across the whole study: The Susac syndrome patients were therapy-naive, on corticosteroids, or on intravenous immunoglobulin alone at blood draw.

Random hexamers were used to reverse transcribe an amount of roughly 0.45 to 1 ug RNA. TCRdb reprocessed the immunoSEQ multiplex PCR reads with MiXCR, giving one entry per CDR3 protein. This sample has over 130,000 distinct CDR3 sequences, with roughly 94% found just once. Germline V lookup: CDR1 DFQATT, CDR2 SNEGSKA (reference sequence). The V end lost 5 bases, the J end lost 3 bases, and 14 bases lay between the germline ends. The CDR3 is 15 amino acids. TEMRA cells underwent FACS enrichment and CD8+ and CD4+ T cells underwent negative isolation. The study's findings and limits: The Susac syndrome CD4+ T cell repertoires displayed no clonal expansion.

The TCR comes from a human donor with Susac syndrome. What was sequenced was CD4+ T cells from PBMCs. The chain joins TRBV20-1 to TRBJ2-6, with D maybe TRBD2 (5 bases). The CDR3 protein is CSAEPRGYGANVLTF. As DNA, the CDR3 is TGCAGTGCTGAGCCTCGGGGTTATGGGGCCAACGTCCTGACTTTC.